Shown below are 4 T cell receptor beta chains from a single sample sequenced in a study of blood T cell repertoires in COVID-19. This table comes from immunoSEQ multiplex PCR, and its TCRdb copy is limited to in-frame clones, with some not included. The data show 100,000 to 150,000 clones, around 85% seen once. The source material was peripheral blood. The receptors here all came from a woman of 80 years or more with COVID-19, enrolled during active disease.

The V gene is TRBV5-1, the J gene TRBJ1-4; 7 bases map to TRBD1. CDR1 and CDR2 from the germline V gene are SGHRS and YFSETQ. CDR3 length equals 15 residues. After removal of 0 bases from V and 7 bases from J, the junction contained 6 bases not matched to a gene. This CDR3 reads CASSLVSGTVEKLFF. The CDR3 coding sequence is TGCGCCAGCAGCTTGGTCTCCGGGACAGTTGAAAAACTGTTTTTT.

The table lists this clone with a count of one. This sequence joins TRBV6-5 and TRBJ2-3; D may be TRBD2 (6 bases). Trimming removed 5 bases at V and 7 bases at J, with 19 bases between. Germline lookup yields CDR1 MNHEY and CDR2 SVGAGI. The CDR3 has 15 amino acids. The CDR3 loop reads CASSLVTGVGNTQYF. The CDR3 coding sequence is TGTGCCAGCAGTCTGGTGACGGGAGTGGGAAATACGCAGTATTTT.

With regard to this clone: Its ends do not fully match the called genes, so a read error is possible. The V gene is TRBV28, the J gene TRBJ2-3, with D perhaps matching TRBD2 (6 bases). This CDR3 spans 12 amino acids. Per the germline V gene, CDR1 is MDHEN and CDR2 is SYDVKM. The CDR3 region is CASSTNRDFTNF. In nucleotides, the CDR3 is TGTGCCAGCAGCACAAACCGGGACTTCACGAATTTT. The whole variable domain, filled in from reference TRBV28 and TRBJ2-3, reads DVKVTQSSRYLVKRTGEKVFLECVQDMDHENMFWYRQDPGLGLRLIYFSYDVKMKEKGDIPEGYSVSREKKERFSLILESASTNQTSMYLCASSTNRDFTNFGPGTRLTVL.

V gene TRBV19 combines with J gene TRBJ2-7; 7 bases are a match to TRBD1. Trimming at V came to 6 bases and at J to 6 bases, leaving 8 bases not matched to a gene. Germline CDR1 reads LNHDA; CDR2 reads SQIVND (reference sequence). This CDR3 region has 13 residues. CDR3 nucleotides: TGTGCCAGTAGCCAGGGGGTGATCGGCGAGCAGTACTTC. Translated, it gives CASSQGVIGEQYF.